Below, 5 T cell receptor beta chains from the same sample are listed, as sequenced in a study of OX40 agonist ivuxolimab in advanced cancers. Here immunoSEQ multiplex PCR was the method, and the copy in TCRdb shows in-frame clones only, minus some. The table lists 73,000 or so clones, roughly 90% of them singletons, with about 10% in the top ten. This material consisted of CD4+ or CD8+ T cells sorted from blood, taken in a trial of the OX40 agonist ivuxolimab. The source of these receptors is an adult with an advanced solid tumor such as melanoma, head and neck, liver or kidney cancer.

CDR3 region: CASSLGGGTEAFF. CDR3 nucleotide sequence: TGCGCCAGCAGTCTAGGGGGAGGCACTGAAGCTTTCTTT. The rearrangement joins TRBV4-3 to TRBJ1-1; possibly TRBD1 for D (6 bases). Germline V gene sequence: CDR1 LGHNA, CDR2 YSLEER. V lost 6 bases, J lost 4 bases, and 12 bases lay in between. This CDR3 has 13 residues.

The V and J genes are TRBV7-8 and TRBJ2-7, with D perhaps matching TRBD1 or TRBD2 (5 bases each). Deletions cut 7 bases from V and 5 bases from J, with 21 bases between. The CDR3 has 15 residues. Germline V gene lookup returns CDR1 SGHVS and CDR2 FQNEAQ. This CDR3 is CASTLPGTARNEQYF. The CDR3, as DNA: TGTGCCAGCACCCTCCCAGGGACCGCCCGGAACGAGCAGTACTTC.

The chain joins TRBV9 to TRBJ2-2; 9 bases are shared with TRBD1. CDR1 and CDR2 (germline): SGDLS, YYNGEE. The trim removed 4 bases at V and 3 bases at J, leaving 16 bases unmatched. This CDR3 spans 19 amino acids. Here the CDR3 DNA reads TGTGCCAGCAGCACCTACCCGGGACAGGGTTCAATTCACACCGGGGAGCTGTTTTTT. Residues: CASSTYPGQGSIHTGELFF.

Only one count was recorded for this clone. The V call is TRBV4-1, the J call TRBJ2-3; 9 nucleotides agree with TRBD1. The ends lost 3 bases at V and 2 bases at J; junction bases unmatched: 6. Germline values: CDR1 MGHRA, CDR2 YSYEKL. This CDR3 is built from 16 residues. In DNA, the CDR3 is TGCGCCAGCAGCCACCGGGACAGGGAGATCACAGATACGCAGTATTTT. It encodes CASSHRDREITDTQYF.

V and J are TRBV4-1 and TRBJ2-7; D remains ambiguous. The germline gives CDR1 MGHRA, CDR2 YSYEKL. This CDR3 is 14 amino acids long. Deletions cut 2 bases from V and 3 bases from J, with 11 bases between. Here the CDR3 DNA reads TGCGCCAGCAGCCAACAAGGGAATATCTACGAGCAGTACTTC. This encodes CASSQQGNIYEQYF.